Each of the 30 T cell receptor beta chains below was sequenced from the same sample in a study of blood T cell repertoires in COVID-19. Produced via immunoSEQ multiplex PCR; TCRdb's table is partial and in-frame only. The sample consists of about 95,000 clones, around 89% of them appearing once. The sequenced sample consisted of peripheral blood. The source of these receptors is a man between 45 and 60 years old with COVID-19, enrolled during active disease.

The rearrangement joins TRBV11-3 to TRBJ2-7, with 10 bases aligning to TRBD1. This CDR3 region has 15 residues. Per the germline V gene, CDR1 is SGHNT and CDR2 is YENEEA. V lost 5 bases, J lost 1 base, and 5 bases stayed unmatched. In DNA form, the CDR3 reads TGTGCCAGCAGCCAGCGGACAGGGGGTTCCTACGAGCAGTACTTC. Protein product: CASSQRTGGSYEQYF.

The chain employs TRBV29-1 and TRBJ1-1, with D uncertain. The CDR3 runs 13 residues. Germline-derived CDR1 and CDR2 are SQVTM and ANQGSEA. V was clipped by 0 bases and J by 5 bases, with 10 bases between them. CDR3 sequence reads: CSVEDGGWTEAFF. The CDR3 DNA follows: TGCAGCGTTGAAGATGGAGGGTGGACTGAAGCTTTCTTT.

The genes are TRBV7-2 and TRBJ2-3; no clear D gene. The V gene lost 5 bases and the J gene lost 2 bases, with 11 bases spanning the gap. Germline-derived CDR1 and CDR2 are SGHTA and FQGNSA. CDR3 length: 14 amino acids. CDR3 sequence (DNA): TGTGCCAGCAGCCCTTCGCTCTACACAGATACGCAGTATTTT. Its translation is CASSPSLYTDTQYF. The full variable domain, completed using reference TRBV7-2 and TRBJ2-3, is GAGVSQSPSNKVTEKGKDVELRCDPISGHTALYWYRQSLGQGLEFLIYFQGNSAPDKSGLPSDRFSAERTGGSVSTLTIQRTQQEDSAVYLCASSPSLYTDTQYFGPGTRLTVL.

The V call is TRBV18, the J call TRBJ2-1; 7 nucleotides match TRBD1. This CDR3 has 16 amino acids. V lost 3 bases and J lost 7; bases outside the gene matches: 12. In germline, CDR1 is KGHSH, CDR2 LQKENI. For the CDR3, the DNA is TGTGCCAGCTCACCCGGGACAGCAAAAACGGGGAATGAGCAGTTCTTC. Protein: CASSPGTAKTGNEQFF.

The V and J genes are TRBV30 and TRBJ1-1; D remains ambiguous. Deletions cut 7 bases from V and 6 bases from J, with 15 bases between. Germline V CDR1 and CDR2: GTSNPN, SVGIG (reference sequence). CDR3 length equals 12 residues. CDR3 DNA sequence: TGTGCCTTTAAACGGAGGAAACCTGAAGCTTTCTTT. Protein product: CAFKRRKPEAFF.

The CDR3 DNA sequence: TGTGCCTGGAGTGTCTTGGGGGGGAATCAGCCCCAGCATTTT. Protein product: CAWSVLGGNQPQHF. The chain uses TRBV30 and TRBJ1-5, with D possibly being TRBD1 (5 bases). The CDR3 has 14 residues. V was clipped by 0 bases and J by 4 bases, with 10 bases between them. The germline CDR1 and CDR2 sequences are GTSNPN and SVGIG (reference sequence).

The rearrangement joins TRBV28 to TRBJ1-6, with D maybe TRBD1 (6 bases). The V and J ends lost 4 bases and 6 bases respectively, with 16 bases between them. CDR1 is MDHEN and CDR2 is SYDVKM in the germline V gene. This CDR3 spans 16 amino acids. The CDR3 here is CASSSLPTGTNSPLHF. The CDR3 bases are TGTGCCAGCAGTTCGTTACCGACAGGTACTAATTCACCCCTCCACTTT.

The chain's CDR3 is CASSQVPDTSYEQYF. CDR3 coding DNA: TGTGCCAGCAGCCAAGTTCCGGACACCTCCTACGAGCAGTACTTC. The V and J genes are TRBV3-1 (or the pseudogene TRBV3-2) and TRBJ2-7; D is possibly TRBD1 (5 bases). The V and J ends lost 1 base and 0 bases respectively, with 10 bases between them. CDR1 LGHDT and CDR2 YNNKEL come from the germline V gene (reference sequence). The CDR3 spans 15 residues.

The V and J genes are TRBV13 and TRBJ2-3; 8 positions match TRBD1. The CDR3 sequence is 16 residues long. In germline, CDR1 is PRHDT, CDR2 FYEKMQ (reference sequence). J lost 4 bases, V lost 5 bases, and 11 bases had no gene match. CDR3 amino acids: CASSPDGQGRADTQYF. CDR3 bases: TGTGCCAGCAGCCCTGATGGACAGGGCCGGGCAGATACGCAGTATTTT. The variable domain in full, with the rest retrieved from reference TRBV13 and TRBJ2-3, is AAGVIQSPRHLIKEKRETATLKCYPIPRHDTVYWYQQGPGQDPQFLISFYEKMQSDKGSIPDRFSAQQFSDYHSELNMSSLELGDSALYFCASSPDGQGRADTQYFGPGTRLTVL.

J is TRBJ1-1 and V is TRBV4-1, with 8 bases matching TRBD1. Germline V gene data show CDR1 as MGHRA and CDR2 as YSYEKL. This CDR3 region has 15 residues. Trimming at V came to 4 bases and at J to 1 base, leaving 5 bases not matched to a gene. CDR3 sequence reads: CASSRIGTGNTEAFF. DNA for the CDR3: TGCGCCAGCAGCCGAATAGGGACAGGGAACACTGAAGCTTTCTTT.

The chain couples TRBV6-6 to TRBJ1-4; D perhaps matches TRBD1 (6 bases). The length of the CDR3 is 14 residues. The ends were cut back, 9 bases at V and 8 bases at J, with 19 bases in the middle. Per the germline V gene, CDR1 is MNHNY and CDR2 is SVGAGI (reference sequence). The DNA for the CDR3 is TGTGCCAGTACCATGACAGGCTTAGTCGAAAAACTGTTTTTT. Translated: CASTMTGLVEKLFF.

This clone came up once. The V and J genes are TRBV11-2 and TRBJ1-2; perhaps TRBD1 as D (6 bases). Per the germline V gene, CDR1 is SGHAT and CDR2 is FQNNGV. V shed 4 bases and J shed 6 bases, with 24 bases lying between them. The CDR3 runs 17 residues. CDR3: CASSSINTGRGHDGYTF. The CDR3 nucleotides are TGTGCCAGCAGCTCCATAAACACAGGGAGGGGCCATGATGGCTACACCTTC.

The CDR3 protein is CASSLLGQPQETQYF. The CDR3 nucleotides are TGTGCCAGCAGCTTATTGGGACAGCCTCAAGAGACCCAGTACTTC. The chain is built from TRBV7-3 and TRBJ2-5, with 7 bases identical to TRBD1. Unmatched junction bases numbered 5, after V lost 2 bases and J lost 2 bases. Germline CDR1 SGHTA, CDR2 FQGTGA. CDR3 length: 15 residues.

This clone was observed a handful of times. The chain couples TRBV28 to TRBJ2-1, with TRBD2 matching 12 bases. Germline V gene lookup returns CDR1 MDHEN and CDR2 SYDVKM. The CDR3 is 19 residues long. The J segment lost 0 bases and the V segment lost 3 bases, leaving 9 bases of the junction unmatched. The CDR3 DNA reads TGTGCCAGCAGTTTGGGCCTCGGACTAGCGGGGTTCTCCTACAATGAGCAGTTCTTC. It specifies CASSLGLGLAGFSYNEQFF.

The V and J genes are TRBV3-1 (or the pseudogene TRBV3-2) and TRBJ1-2, with TRBD1 matching 9 bases. V was pared by 8 bases and J by 3 bases, with 10 bases of the junction left unmatched. The CDR3 is 15 residues long. Germline V CDR1 and CDR2: LGHDT, YNNKEL (reference sequence). In nucleotides, the CDR3 is TGTGCCAGCGCGAGTAGGGACAGGGACTACTATGGCTACACCTTC. Translated, it gives CASASRDRDYYGYTF.

The chain recombines TRBV19 with TRBJ1-3, with D possibly matching TRBD1 (5 bases). The germline V gene has CDR1 LNHDA and CDR2 SQIVND (reference sequence). V was pared by 4 bases and J by 0 bases, with 10 bases between. This CDR3 has 15 residues. The DNA of the CDR3 is TGTGCCAGTAGTACCCGACAGTTCTCTGGAAACACCATATATTTT. Its translation is CASSTRQFSGNTIYF.

CDR3 sequence reads: CASSQDERLIYEQYF. The DNA of the CDR3 is TGCGCCAGCAGCCAAGATGAGCGACTGATTTACGAGCAGTACTTC. V is TRBV4-1 and J is TRBJ2-7; D unclear. Germline CDR1 reads MGHRA; CDR2 reads YSYEKL. Trimming pared 0 bases from V and 4 bases from J, leaving 13 bases between. The CDR3 loop spans 15 amino acids.

The table lists this clone with a few counts. CDR3 sequence: CASSFPQGAREQYF. CDR3 bases: TGTGCCAGCAGTTTCCCACAGGGGGCACGCGAGCAGTACTTC. The V and J genes are TRBV28 and TRBJ2-7; TRBD1 matches at 9 bases. Germline V gene sequence: CDR1 MDHEN, CDR2 SYDVKM. This CDR3 comprises 14 residues. V shed 3 bases, J shed 6 bases, and the junction held 6 bases outside the gene matches.

The chain employs TRBV6-2 or TRBV6-3 and TRBJ2-1; 10 bases map to TRBD1. The CDR3 length is 15 residues. After removal of 5 bases from V and 2 bases from J, the junction contained 3 bases not matched to a gene. Per germline, CDR1 MNHEY and CDR2 SVGEGT. The CDR3 protein is CASSDRGRTYNEQFF. The CDR3, as DNA: TGTGCCAGCAGTGACAGGGGGCGAACCTACAATGAGCAGTTCTTC.

Concerning this clone: This specimen includes other DNA sequences encoding the same CDR3. The CDR3 sequence is CASSPGTSSYEQYF. The CDR3, as DNA: TGTGCCAGCAGCCCCGGGACTAGCAGCTACGAGCAGTACTTC. The chain couples TRBV6-2 or TRBV6-3 to TRBJ2-7; TRBD2 matches at 9 bases. Germline V gene lookup returns CDR1 MNHEY and CDR2 SVGEGT. The junction had 6 bases not matched to a gene; V was cut back by 6 bases and J by 3 bases. The CDR3 contains 14 residues.

V is TRBV10-2 and J is TRBJ2-5; weak D call: TRBD2 (7 bases). From germline, CDR1 is WSHSY and CDR2 SAAADI. The CDR3 runs 15 residues. The V end was cut by 4 bases, the J end by 0 bases, with 12 bases between. The CDR3 is CASSAAGANQETQYF. The CDR3 nucleotides are TGCGCCAGCAGTGCGGCGGGGGCCAACCAAGAGACCCAGTACTTC.

The chain joins TRBV3-1 (or the pseudogene TRBV3-2) to TRBJ1-1, with D possibly being TRBD1 (6 bases). Germline V gives CDR1 LGHDT, CDR2 YNNKEL (reference sequence). V shed 0 bases and J shed 1 base, with 12 bases lying between them. The CDR3 consists of 16 residues. The CDR3 is CASSQDLGAKNTEAFF. The CDR3 bases are TGTGCCAGCAGCCAAGATTTGGGGGCTAAGAACACTGAAGCTTTCTTT.

The DNA for the CDR3 is TGTGCCAGCTCACCCCCAGACTCTGGAAACACCATATATTTT. Protein product: CASSPPDSGNTIYF. V is TRBV18 and J is TRBJ1-3; D unclear. V shed 3 bases and J shed 0 bases, with 6 bases lying between them. The CDR3 is 14 amino acids. Germline V gene lookup returns CDR1 KGHSH and CDR2 LQKENI.

This chain links TRBV6-6 with TRBJ1-1; a weak D match, TRBD1 (5 bases). Germline CDR1 MNHNY, CDR2 SVGAGI (reference sequence). This CDR3 has 14 residues. Between the trimmed V and J ends, which lost 5 bases and 1 base, there was a span of 11 bases. In nucleotides, the CDR3 is TGTGCCAGCAGTCCTATTAGGGGGAACACTGAAGCTTTCTTT. It yields the protein CASSPIRGNTEAFF.

This sequence joins TRBV7-2 and TRBJ1-6; 8 bases align to TRBD1. The V gene end was trimmed by 2 bases and the J gene end by 7 bases; junction bases not matched to a gene: 7. This CDR3 is built from 16 residues. CDR1 and CDR2 (germline): SGHTA, FQGNSA. The CDR3 DNA reads as TGTGCCAGCAGCTTACCCTGGACAGGGACGAATTCACCCCTCCACTTT. Residues: CASSLPWTGTNSPLHF.

J is TRBJ2-5 and V is TRBV10-3, with TRBD2 as a possible D gene (5 bases). Deletions cut 0 bases from V and 2 bases from J, with 7 bases between. Germline V gene lookup returns CDR1 ENHRY and CDR2 SYGVKD. The CDR3 runs 14 residues. The CDR3 reads CAISESSGQETQYF. In nucleotides, the CDR3 is TGTGCCATCAGTGAGTCAAGCGGACAAGAGACCCAGTACTTC.

This chain links TRBV19 with TRBJ1-5; D perhaps matches TRBD1 (5 bases). Per the germline V gene, CDR1 is LNHDA and CDR2 is SQIVND (reference sequence). The CDR3 length is 13 residues. Trimming pared 5 bases from V and 4 bases from J, leaving 9 bases between. The DNA for the CDR3 is TGTGCCAGTAGTGGGACTCTAAATCAGCCCCAGCATTTT. It codes for CASSGTLNQPQHF.

The chain has TRBV18 and TRBJ1-5, with 7 bases aligning to TRBD1. Germline CDR1 KGHSH, CDR2 LQKENI. The CDR3 covers 14 residues. The ends lost 6 bases at V and 3 bases at J; junction bases unmatched: 5. CDR3 protein: CASSQGTVNQPQHF. The CDR3 bases are TGTGCCAGCTCGCAAGGGACAGTCAATCAGCCCCAGCATTTT. Full variable domain (outside the CDR3, taken from reference TRBV18 and TRBJ1-5): NAGVMQNPRHLVRRRGQEARLRCSPMKGHSHVYWYRQLPEEGLKFMVYLQKENIIDESGMPKERFSAEFPKEGPSILRIQQVVRGDSAAYFCASSQGTVNQPQHFGDGTRLSIL.

This clone appeared once. This chain links TRBV7-2 with TRBJ2-4; TRBD1 is a possible D gene (6 bases). The CDR3 is made up of 19 amino acids. Germline V CDR1 and CDR2: SGHTA, FQGNSA. V lost 1 base to trimming and J lost 0 bases, with 19 bases between them. The CDR3 region is CASSLVGRGQGLAKNIQYF. The DNA for the CDR3 is TGTGCCAGCAGCTTAGTGGGACGGGGACAAGGGCTAGCCAAAAACATTCAGTACTTC.

The genes are TRBV6-5 and TRBJ1-1; 10 bases fit TRBD1. The CDR3 extends over 13 amino acids. The germline V gene has CDR1 MNHEY and CDR2 SVGAGI. J gave up 9 bases and V 6 bases, and 7 bases lay outside the gene matches. The CDR3 sequence: CASSSGTGAQAFF. CDR3 nucleotides: TGTGCCAGCAGCTCCGGGACAGGGGCTCAAGCTTTCTTT.